This T cell receptor beta chain emerged from a study of cytomegalovirus exposure and HLA in healthy donors (dated 2017 in TCRdb). General notes on the study: An earlier analysis of more than 550 of the donors reported approximately 280 Gb of sequence data and 117 million unique TCR beta sequences obtained from about 170 million T cells. An early release covering over 500 HLA-typed donors comprised about 310 gigabases of sequencing data and roughly 86 million unique TCR sequences. Of the 300 to 500 genotyped donors, approximately 81% were placed in the genetic ancestry cluster associated with self-reported Caucasian donors. The study aimed to test whether signatures of past pathogen exposure could be identified by cataloging public T cell receptors. The study profiled the T cell repertoires of hundreds of subjects by immunosequencing and related them to cytomegalovirus serostatus. Besides the first cohort of approximately 710 subjects, a separate validation cohort made up of 120 different subjects was used. To predict cytomegalovirus infection status, the study combined high-throughput TCR immunosequencing, statistical association of individual TCRs with disease status, and machine learning. A later analysis re-analyzed previously published TCR beta repertoires from 666 donors and added high-resolution HLA genotyping to study TCR occurrence patterns. The later analysis used no new phenotypic data to find candidate immune exposures, relying instead on TCR beta sequences and their occurrence across donors. To decide whether each TCR beta V gene segment behaved as functional or pseudogenic, an earlier analysis of some 600 of the donors relied on high-throughput TCR beta sequencing. Donor age, sex, ethnicity and CMV serostatus were compiled together with the repertoire data. In a later genetic analysis, genome-wide SNP genotypes for about three fifths of the roughly 670 donors were used, and that subset was treated as a discovery cohort. All discovery cohort repertoires had been generated on a single sequencing platform. Both class I and class II loci were covered by HLA typing, at four-digit resolution. The number of donors typed differed by locus, with roughly 629-640 for A, B, C, DRB1 and DQB1, around 520 for DQA1, nearly 610 for DPA1, and roughly 450 for DPB1. Because of strong linkage in the cohort, five DR-DQ haplotypes were treated as single units for association and clustering. Among about 390 genotyped donors of the cohort, an average of 235,054 unique TCR beta nucleotide sequences were sequenced per donor, roughly 20% of them non-productive.

V was cut back by 4 bases and J by 1 base, leaving a gap of 10 bases between them. The germline V gene (reference sequence) sets CDR1 to SSHAT and CDR2 to FNYEAQ. The CDR3 starts with the cysteine, ends with the phenylalanine, and has 14 residues. The DNA shown is the 42-base CDR3, in frame from base 1. On this clone itself: The antigen it binds to is not known. No much larger clone is present one base from it, and per-base qualities are unavailable.

Libraries were prepared through the immunoSEQ multiplex PCR assay. For the multiplex PCR, a mixture combining 60 forward primers for TCR Vbeta segments and 13 reverse primers for TCR Jbeta segments was used. A multiplex PCR assay on genomic DNA amplified the CDR3 region of rearranged TCR beta genes. On the Illumina HiSeq System, the amplified TCR beta libraries were sequenced as 87-base-pair reads. Per the authors' processing: Across the 500 to 850 repertoires, a later analysis counted 80 million or so unique TCR beta chains, around 10 million of which were shared by at least two donors. Raw reads were error-corrected and collapsed into unique sequences by a nearest-neighbor algorithm in which closely related sequences were merged to remove PCR and sequencing errors. V, D and J gene segments were assigned by aligning CDR3 sequences to IMGT reference sequences. For a sequence to be retained, a match of at least six nucleotides to both a V gene segment and a J gene segment was required. A rearrangement counted as productive if the CDR3 had no stop codons and remained in frame with V and J, and every other rearrangement counted as non-productive. Following IMGT convention, CDR3 was defined as the stretch from the second conserved V-encoded cysteine to the conserved J-encoded phenylalanine. The earlier analysis of about 500 of the donors excluded sequences that lacked an unambiguous match to a single V gene segment. An earlier analysis of approximately 590 of the donors called V segments functional above 56.7% productive rearrangements and segregating when the between-donor standard deviation exceeded 5%. A statistical classification framework was developed to diagnose cytomegalovirus status using the catalog of TCR beta chain sequences. V and J gene assignment, in a later analysis, came from comparing TCR nucleotide sequences with IMGT/GENE-DB human TR gene sequences. The TCRdist pipeline was used in a later analysis to assign CDR3 sequences and most-parsimonious VDJ recombination scenarios. In a later analysis, every TCR beta chain was defined by the combination of its CDR3 amino acid sequence and its V-gene family, and reads without a unique V-gene family were dropped. A later analysis removed several hundred highly shared, low-generation-probability nucleotide sequences to deal with suspected cross-contamination and a sequencing artifact. In a later analysis, a clonal expansion index was calculated for each public chain from normalized within-repertoire ranks of inferred template counts. In a later analysis, generation probabilities were computed with a VDJ recombination model fitted to out-of-frame rearrangements, and the resulting probabilities were checked against IGoR. In a later analysis, hypergeometric tests were used to score TCR-TCR, TCR-HLA and TCR-CMV co-occurrence, with a repertoire-size bias correction applied to TCR pairs. False discovery rates were estimated in a later analysis by permuting HLA or CMV assignments 20 times. In a later analysis, co-occurring TCRs were grouped with DBSCAN, and TCRdist sequence similarity was added when clustering was performed within HLA-allele-positive subsets. Co-occurrence clustering excluded repertoires with fewer than 30,000 or more than 120,000 public chains, plus five with anomalous nucleotide sharing. Imported from immuneACCESS, the table was reduced by TCRdb to in-frame sequences with V and J called. These copies leave out some clones; in studies compared against another copy, an unresolved V gene accounts for under half, and the cause of the remainder is not known. The V and J calls and clone size come from that table; D and trimming were worked out from the DNA. For this sample the table gives approximately 90,000 clones, of which 76% were detected only once. The ten biggest clones cover around 1.4% of the sample.

General conclusions and limits of the study: A group of highly shared sequence variants was considered likely to be a technical artifact of the sequencing pipeline. A further reported finding was that TCR beta sequences accurately predicted the HLA-A and HLA-B alleles for most subjects in the first cohort. A later genetic analysis reported fewer N-insertions in productive TCRs among donors in an Asian-associated ancestry cluster than the approximately 700-donor mean. Immune exposure information for the cohort was limited to CMV serostatus. A later analysis found that HLA-associated TCR beta chains were more clonally expanded and had lower generation probabilities than equally common non-associated chains. In a later analysis, the rate of TCR association differed among HLA loci, with DRB1 alleles having the most associated TCRs and HLA-C alleles having the fewest. Most CMV-associated TCR beta chains appeared to be HLA-restricted in a later analysis, and the HLA associations seemed to be driven largely by CMV exposure. An association between a missense DCLRE1C variant and V-gene and J-gene trimming of TCR beta chains was found in a later genetic analysis and replicated in an independent cohort. Several of the top co-occurrence clusters appeared to be linked to parvovirus B19, influenza, CMV and Epstein-Barr virus, according to a later analysis. According to the authors, the approach could potentially be generalized to other disease states and immunological phenotypes. Broadly in line with IMGT annotations, most TCR beta V segments showed up in productive rearrangements about 87% or about 30% of the time in an earlier analysis of about 500 of the donors. Across donors, most TCR sequences were observed very rarely, whereas some public TCRs were present in many individuals. Because some donors lacked HLA typing at each locus, the association tests relied only on the typed subset. When HLA alleles, especially DR and DQ, strongly co-occurred, attributing TCR associations to individual alleles was difficult. Some IMGT-functional V segments, including TRBV6-2 and TRBV6-3, could not be told apart with the 87-base-pair reads, so those segments were excluded. Linkage disequilibrium might explain the correlated functional status among segregating V segments, but an unknown experimental factor could not be excluded. The presence/absence analyses assumed that sequencing depth was roughly uniform across donors, and that assumption may not be true. In this cohort, only TCR beta chains were sequenced, and detectable features were limited by the absence of alpha or paired-chain data. Specific HLA alleles were associated with around 18,000 TCR beta sequences at a false discovery rate of 0.05 in a later analysis. The classifier was reported to diagnose cytomegalovirus status with high specificity and sensitivity in both the original cohort and the validation cohort. Over 15 rarely observed V segments, including chromosome 9 orphons, were excluded from the earlier analysis of several hundred of the donors because counts were too low. In vitro tests confirmed that a few of the cytomegalovirus-associated TCR beta chains recognize cytomegalovirus antigens. The study gave a list of about 150 TCR beta chains associated with cytomegalovirus.

The cohort consisted of 650 to 850 healthy bone marrow donors. At the time of sampling, every cohort member was nominally healthy, though immune exposures that went unrecorded were likely present. The donor tested CMV seronegative, placing the donor among the 350 or so seronegative members of the cohort. A peripheral blood sample was provided by each donor, and peripheral blood mononuclear cells were used for TCR beta sequencing. The Qiagen DNeasy Blood Extraction Kit was used to extract genomic DNA from the blood cell samples. The sequencing sample was made of PBMCs. The sequence links TRBV7-7 to TRBJ1-1; TRBD1 is a weak D gene call, 5 bases matching. The receptor was isolated from a male donor in good health and CMV-seronegative. The DNA is as follows: TGTGCCAGCAGCTCTCCCGGACAGAACACTGAAGCTTTCTTT. The translation is CASSSPGQNTEAFF.